This TCR beta chain was sequenced during a study of lymphopenia after photon versus proton radiotherapy. Study findings and constraints: After the lymphocyte nadir, photon-treated repertoires showed oligoclonal expansion, especially of CD8+ Temra cells. Better survival with proton therapy was suggested as possible, not demonstrated. Relative stability marked proton patients; photon patients lost diversity and naive cells.

Trimming took 4 bases from V and 5 from J, leaving 12 bases between them. This CDR3 is built from 13 residues. Looked up from germline, CDR1 is SGHNT and CDR2 is YYREEE (reference sequence). Clones were sequenced by immunoSEQ multiplex PCR, and TCRdb holds only the in-frame ones, with some missing. The table has roughly 61,000 clones, around 87% seen once. Regarding this clone: Its antigen is as yet unknown.

The receptor's source is an elderly man with esophageal cancer. The chain uses TRBV5-4 and TRBJ1-1; tentative D call: TRBD1 (5 bases). Sequencing used peripheral blood, obtained from a patient treated with proton-based radiotherapy. CDR3: CASSPTRGTEAFF. The CDR3 DNA follows: TGTGCCAGCAGCCCGACCCGGGGGACTGAAGCTTTCTTT.